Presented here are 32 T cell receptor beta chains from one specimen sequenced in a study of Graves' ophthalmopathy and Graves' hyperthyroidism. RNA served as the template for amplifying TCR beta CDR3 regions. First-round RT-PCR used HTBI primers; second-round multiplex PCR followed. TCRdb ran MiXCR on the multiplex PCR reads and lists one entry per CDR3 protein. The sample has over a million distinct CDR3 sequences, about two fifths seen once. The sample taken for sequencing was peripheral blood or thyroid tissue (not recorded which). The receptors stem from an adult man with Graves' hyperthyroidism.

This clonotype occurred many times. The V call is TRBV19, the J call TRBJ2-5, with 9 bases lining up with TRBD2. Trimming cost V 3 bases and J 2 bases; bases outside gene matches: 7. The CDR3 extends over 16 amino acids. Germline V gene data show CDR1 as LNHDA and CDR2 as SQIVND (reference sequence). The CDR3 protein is CASSMSPSGKQETQYF. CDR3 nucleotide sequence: TGTGCCAGTAGTATGTCGCCTAGCGGGAAGCAAGAGACCCAGTACTTC.

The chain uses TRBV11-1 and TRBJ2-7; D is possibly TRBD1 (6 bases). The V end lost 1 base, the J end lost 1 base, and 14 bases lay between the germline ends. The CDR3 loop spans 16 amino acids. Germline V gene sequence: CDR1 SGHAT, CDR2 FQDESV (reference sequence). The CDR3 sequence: CASSLVTGQISYEQYF. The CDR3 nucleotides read TGTGCCAGCAGCTTAGTTACAGGACAGATATCCTACGAGCAGTACTTC.

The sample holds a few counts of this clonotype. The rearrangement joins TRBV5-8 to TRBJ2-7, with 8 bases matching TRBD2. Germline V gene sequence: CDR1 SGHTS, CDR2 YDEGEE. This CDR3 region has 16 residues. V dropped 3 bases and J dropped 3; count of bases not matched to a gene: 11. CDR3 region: CASSSESGGRFYEQYF. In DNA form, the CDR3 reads TGTGCCAGCAGCTCCGAAAGCGGGGGCCGCTTCTACGAGCAGTACTTC.

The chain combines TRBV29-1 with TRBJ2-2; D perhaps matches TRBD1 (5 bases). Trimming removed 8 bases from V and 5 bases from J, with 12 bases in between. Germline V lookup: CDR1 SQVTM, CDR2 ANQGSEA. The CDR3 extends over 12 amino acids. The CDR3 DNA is TGCAGCATTGTCAAGGGGACCGGGGAGCTGTTTTTT. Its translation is CSIVKGTGELFF.

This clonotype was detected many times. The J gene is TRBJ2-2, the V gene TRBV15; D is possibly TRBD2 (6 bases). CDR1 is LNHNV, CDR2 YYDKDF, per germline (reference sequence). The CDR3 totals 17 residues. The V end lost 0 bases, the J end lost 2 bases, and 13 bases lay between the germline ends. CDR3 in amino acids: CATSRDEAGINTGELFF. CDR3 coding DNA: TGTGCCACCAGCAGAGATGAGGCGGGGATTAACACCGGGGAGCTGTTTTTT.

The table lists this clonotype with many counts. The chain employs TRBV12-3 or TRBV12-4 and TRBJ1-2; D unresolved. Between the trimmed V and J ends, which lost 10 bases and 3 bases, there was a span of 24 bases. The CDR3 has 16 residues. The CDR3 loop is CATLFSGSTKHYGYTF. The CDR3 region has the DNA TGTGCCACCTTATTTTCTGGCAGCACAAAACACTATGGCTACACCTTC.

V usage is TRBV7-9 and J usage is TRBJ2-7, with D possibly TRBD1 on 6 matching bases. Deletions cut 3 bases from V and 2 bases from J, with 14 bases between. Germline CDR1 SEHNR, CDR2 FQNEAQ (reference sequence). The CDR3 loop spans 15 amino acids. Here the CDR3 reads CASSLVPGETYEQYF. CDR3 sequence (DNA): TGTGCCAGCAGCTTGGTTCCAGGGGAAACCTACGAGCAGTACTTC.

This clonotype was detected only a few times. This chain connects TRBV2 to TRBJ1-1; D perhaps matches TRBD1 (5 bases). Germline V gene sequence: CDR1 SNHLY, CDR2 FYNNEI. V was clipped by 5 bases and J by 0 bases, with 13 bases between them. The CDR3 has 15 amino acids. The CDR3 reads CASSFRGGVNTEAFF. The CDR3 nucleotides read TGTGCCAGCAGTTTTCGGGGAGGGGTGAACACTGAAGCTTTCTTT. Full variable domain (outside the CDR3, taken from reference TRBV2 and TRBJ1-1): EPEVTQTPSHQVTQMGQEVILRCVPISNHLYFYWYRQILGQKVEFLVSFYNNEISEKSEIFDDQFSVERPDGSNFTLKIRSTKLEDSAMYFCASSFRGGVNTEAFFGQGTRLTVV.

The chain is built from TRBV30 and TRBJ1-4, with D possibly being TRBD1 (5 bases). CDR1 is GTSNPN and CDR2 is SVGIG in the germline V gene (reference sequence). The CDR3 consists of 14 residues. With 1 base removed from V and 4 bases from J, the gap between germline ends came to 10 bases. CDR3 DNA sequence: TGTGCCTGGAGTGCGGGACGGAGTAATGAAAAACTGTTTTTT. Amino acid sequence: CAWSAGRSNEKLFF.

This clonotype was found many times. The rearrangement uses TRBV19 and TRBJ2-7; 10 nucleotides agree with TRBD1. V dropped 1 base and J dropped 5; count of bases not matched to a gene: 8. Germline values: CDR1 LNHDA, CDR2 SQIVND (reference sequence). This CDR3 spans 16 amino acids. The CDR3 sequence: CASSIGVGQGSHEQYF. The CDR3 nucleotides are TGTGCCAGTAGTATAGGTGTGGGACAGGGGTCCCACGAGCAGTACTTC.

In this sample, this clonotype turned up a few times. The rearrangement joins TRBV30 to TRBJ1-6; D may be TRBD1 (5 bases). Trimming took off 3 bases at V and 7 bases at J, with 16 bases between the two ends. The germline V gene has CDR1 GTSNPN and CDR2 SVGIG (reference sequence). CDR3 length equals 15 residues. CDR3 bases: TGTGCCTGGAGAGAGGCTCGGGGGGACAATTCACCCCTCCACTTT. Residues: CAWREARGDNSPLHF.

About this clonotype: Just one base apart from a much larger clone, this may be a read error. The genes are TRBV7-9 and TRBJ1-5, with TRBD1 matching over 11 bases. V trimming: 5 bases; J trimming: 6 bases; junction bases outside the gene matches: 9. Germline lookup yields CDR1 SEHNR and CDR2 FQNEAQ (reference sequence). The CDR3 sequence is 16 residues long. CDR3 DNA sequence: TGTGCCAGCAGCCCATTGCCGGGACAGGGGGGTCAGCCCCAGCATTTT. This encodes CASSPLPGQGGQPQHF.

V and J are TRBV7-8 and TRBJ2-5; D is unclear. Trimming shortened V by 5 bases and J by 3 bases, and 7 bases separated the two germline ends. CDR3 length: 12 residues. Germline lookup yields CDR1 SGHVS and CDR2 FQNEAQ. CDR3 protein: CASSLCEETQYF. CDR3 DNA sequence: TGTGCCAGCAGCCTCTGCGAAGAGACCCAGTACTTC.

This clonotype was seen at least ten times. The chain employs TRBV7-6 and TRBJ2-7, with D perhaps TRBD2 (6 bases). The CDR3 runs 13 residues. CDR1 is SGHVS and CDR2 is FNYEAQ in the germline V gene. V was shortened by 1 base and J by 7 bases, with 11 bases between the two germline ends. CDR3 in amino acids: CASSLGGADEQYF. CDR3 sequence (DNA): TGTGCCAGCAGCTTAGGCGGGGCCGATGAGCAGTACTTC. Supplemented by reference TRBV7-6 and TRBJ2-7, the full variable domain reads GAGVSQSPRYKVTKRGQDVALRCDPISGHVSLYWYRQALGQGPEFLTYFNYEAQQDKSGLPNDRFSAERPEGSISTLTIQRTEQRDSAMYRCASSLGGADEQYFGPGTRLTVT.

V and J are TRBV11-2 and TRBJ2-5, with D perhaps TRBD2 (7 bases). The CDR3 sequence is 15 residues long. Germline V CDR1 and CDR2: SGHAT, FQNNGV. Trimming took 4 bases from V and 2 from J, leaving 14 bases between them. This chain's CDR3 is CASSSLSGTQETQYF. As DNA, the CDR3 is TGTGCCAGCAGCTCCTTAAGCGGGACACAAGAGACCCAGTACTTC.

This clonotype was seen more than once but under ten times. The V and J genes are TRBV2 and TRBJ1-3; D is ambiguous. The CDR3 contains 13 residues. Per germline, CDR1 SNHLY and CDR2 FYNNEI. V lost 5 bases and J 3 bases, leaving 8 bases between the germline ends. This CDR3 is CASSRANGNTIYF. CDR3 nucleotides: TGTGCCAGCAGTAGGGCAAATGGAAACACCATATATTTT.

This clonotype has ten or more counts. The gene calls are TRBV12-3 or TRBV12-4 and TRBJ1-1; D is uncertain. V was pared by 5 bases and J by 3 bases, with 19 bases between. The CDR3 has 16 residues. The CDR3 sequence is CASSPTGTRRHTEAFF. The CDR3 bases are TGTGCCAGCAGTCCTACTGGCACGAGAAGGCACACTGAAGCTTTCTTT.

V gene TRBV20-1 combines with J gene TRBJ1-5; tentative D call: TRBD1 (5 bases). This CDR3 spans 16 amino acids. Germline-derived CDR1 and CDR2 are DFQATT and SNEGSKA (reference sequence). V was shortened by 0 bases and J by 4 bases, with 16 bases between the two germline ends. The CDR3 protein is CSARDGTETVNQPQHF. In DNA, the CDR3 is TGCAGTGCTAGAGACGGGACGGAGACGGTAAATCAGCCCCAGCATTTT.

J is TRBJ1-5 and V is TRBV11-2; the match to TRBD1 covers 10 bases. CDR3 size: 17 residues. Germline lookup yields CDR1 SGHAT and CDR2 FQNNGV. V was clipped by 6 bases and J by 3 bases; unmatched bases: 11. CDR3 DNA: TGTGCCAGCAGTTCACCGGGACAGGGGTCCCCCAATCAGCCCCAGCATTTT. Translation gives CASSSPGQGSPNQPQHF.

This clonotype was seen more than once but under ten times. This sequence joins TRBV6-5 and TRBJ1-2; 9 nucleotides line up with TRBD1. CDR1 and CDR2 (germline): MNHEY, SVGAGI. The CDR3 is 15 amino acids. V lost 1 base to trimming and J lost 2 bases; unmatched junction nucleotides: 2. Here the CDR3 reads CASSYWTGENYGYTF. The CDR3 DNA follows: TGTGCCAGCAGTTACTGGACAGGGGAAAACTATGGCTACACCTTC.

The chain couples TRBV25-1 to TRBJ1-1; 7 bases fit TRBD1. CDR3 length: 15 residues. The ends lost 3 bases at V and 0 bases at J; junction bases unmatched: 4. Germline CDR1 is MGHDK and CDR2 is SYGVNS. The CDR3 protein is CASSDAGQLNTEAFF. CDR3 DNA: TGTGCCAGCAGTGATGCGGGACAGCTGAACACTGAAGCTTTCTTT.

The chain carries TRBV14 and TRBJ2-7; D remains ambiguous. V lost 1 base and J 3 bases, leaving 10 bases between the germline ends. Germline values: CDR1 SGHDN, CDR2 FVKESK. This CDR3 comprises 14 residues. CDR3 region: CASSQGSSFYEQYF. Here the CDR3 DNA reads TGTGCCAGCAGCCAAGGTAGCAGTTTCTACGAGCAGTACTTC.

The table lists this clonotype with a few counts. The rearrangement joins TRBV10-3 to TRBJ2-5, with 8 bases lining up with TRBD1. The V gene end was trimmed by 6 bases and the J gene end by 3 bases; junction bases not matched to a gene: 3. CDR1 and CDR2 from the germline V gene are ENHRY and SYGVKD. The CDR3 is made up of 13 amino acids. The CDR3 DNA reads TGTGCCATCAGAGGACAGGGAAAAGAGACCCAGTACTTC. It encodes CAIRGQGKETQYF.

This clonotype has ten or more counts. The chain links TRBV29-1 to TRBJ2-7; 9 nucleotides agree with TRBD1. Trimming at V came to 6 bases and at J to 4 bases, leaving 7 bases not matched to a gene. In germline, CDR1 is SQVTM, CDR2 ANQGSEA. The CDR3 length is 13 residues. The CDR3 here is CSVERDRDYEQYF. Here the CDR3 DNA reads TGCAGCGTCGAACGGGACAGGGATTACGAGCAGTACTTC.

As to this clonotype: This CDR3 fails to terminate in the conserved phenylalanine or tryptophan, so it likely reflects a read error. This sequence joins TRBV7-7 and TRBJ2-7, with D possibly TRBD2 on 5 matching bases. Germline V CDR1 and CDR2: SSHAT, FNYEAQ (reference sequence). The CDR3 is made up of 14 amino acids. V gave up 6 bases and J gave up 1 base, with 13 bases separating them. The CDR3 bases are TGTGCCAGCAGTTTCGAGGGTAGGTCCTACGAGCAGTACTCC. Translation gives CASSFEGRSYEQYS.

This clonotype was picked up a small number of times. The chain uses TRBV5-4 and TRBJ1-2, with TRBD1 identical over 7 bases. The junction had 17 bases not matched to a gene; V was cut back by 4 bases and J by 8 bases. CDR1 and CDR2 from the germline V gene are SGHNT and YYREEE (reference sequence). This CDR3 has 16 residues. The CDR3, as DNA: TGTGCCAGCAGCCCAGGGGGTGTCGCGGCGTGGGGGGGCTACACCTTC. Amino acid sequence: CASSPGGVAAWGGYTF. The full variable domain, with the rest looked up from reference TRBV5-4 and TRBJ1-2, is ETGVTQSPTHLIKTRGQQVTLRCSSQSGHNTVSWYQQALGQGPQFIFQYYREEENGRGNFPPRFSGLQFPNYSSELNVNALELDDSALYLCASSPGGVAAWGGYTFGSGTRLTVV.

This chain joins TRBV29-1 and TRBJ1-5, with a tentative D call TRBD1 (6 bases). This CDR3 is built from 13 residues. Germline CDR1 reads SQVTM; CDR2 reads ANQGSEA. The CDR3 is CNAAGAGGQPQHF. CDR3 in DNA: TGCAACGCGGCGGGGGCGGGGGGTCAGCCCCAGCATTTT. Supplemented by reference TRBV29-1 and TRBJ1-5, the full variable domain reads SAVISQKPSRDICQRGTSLTIQCQVDSQVTMMFWYRQQPGQSLTLIATANQGSEATYESGFVIDKFPISRPNLTFSTLTVSNMSPEDSSIYLCNAAGAGGQPQHFGDGTRLSIL.

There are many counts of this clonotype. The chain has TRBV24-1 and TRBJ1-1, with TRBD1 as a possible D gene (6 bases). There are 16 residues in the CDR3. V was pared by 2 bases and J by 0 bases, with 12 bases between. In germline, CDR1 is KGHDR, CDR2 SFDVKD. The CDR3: CATSDSSTGLNTEAFF. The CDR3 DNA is TGTGCCACCAGTGATTCGTCGACAGGTTTGAACACTGAAGCTTTCTTT.

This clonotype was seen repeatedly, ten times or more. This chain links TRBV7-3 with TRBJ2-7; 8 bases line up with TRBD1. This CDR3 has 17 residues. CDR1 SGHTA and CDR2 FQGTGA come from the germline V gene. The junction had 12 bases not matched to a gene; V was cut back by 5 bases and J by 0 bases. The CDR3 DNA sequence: TGTGCCAGCAGCCCAACTACCGCGGACAGGGACTCCTACGAGCAGTACTTC. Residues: CASSPTTADRDSYEQYF.

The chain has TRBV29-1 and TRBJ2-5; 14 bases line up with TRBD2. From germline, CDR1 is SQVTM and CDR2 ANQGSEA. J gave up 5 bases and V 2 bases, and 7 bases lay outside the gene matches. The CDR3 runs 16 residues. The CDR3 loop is CSVEKTSGGARETQYF. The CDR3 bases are TGCAGCGTTGAAAAGACTAGCGGGGGGGCCAGGGAGACCCAGTACTTC. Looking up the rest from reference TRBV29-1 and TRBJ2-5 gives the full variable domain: SAVISQKPSRDICQRGTSLTIQCQVDSQVTMMFWYRQQPGQSLTLIATANQGSEATYESGFVIDKFPISRPNLTFSTLTVSNMSPEDSSIYLCSVEKTSGGARETQYFGPGTRLLVL.

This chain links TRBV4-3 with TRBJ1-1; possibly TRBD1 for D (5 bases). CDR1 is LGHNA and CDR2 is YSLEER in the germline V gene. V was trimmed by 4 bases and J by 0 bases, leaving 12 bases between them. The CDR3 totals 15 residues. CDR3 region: CASSRERQLNTEAFF. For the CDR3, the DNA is TGCGCCAGCAGCCGAGAAAGACAGCTGAACACTGAAGCTTTCTTT.

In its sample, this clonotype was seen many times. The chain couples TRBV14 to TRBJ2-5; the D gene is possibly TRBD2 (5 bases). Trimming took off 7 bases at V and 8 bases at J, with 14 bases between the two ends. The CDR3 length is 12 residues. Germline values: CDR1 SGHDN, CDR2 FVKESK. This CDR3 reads CASTNDPGTQYF. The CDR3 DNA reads TGTGCCAGCACCAACGACCCGGGAACCCAGTACTTC.